This passage covers 8 T cell receptor beta chains from one sample sequenced in a study of blood T cells in healthy people across ages. A second roughly 6 to 12 cycle PCR used barcoded and J-beta primers. MiXCR, run by TCRdb on the 5' RACE reads, gives a single entry per CDR3 protein. The table has 1.5 million to 2 million distinct CDR3 sequences, 28% seen once. Sequenced sample: blood. The receptors originated from a woman aged 25 to 45 in good health.

The chain is built from TRBV7-9 and TRBJ2-3; TRBD2 aligns across 7 bases. This CDR3 region has 17 residues. Germline assignment: CDR1 SEHNR and CDR2 FQNEAQ (reference sequence). V was pared by 2 bases and J by 2 bases, with 10 bases of the junction left unmatched. CDR3 sequence (DNA): TGTGCCAGCAGCTTATCAGCGGGGAGACGACACACAGATACGCAGTATTTT. Protein: CASSLSAGRRHTDTQYF.

The chain links TRBV5-1 to TRBJ2-3; 13 nucleotides align to TRBD2. The length of the CDR3 is 15 residues. V shed 6 bases and J 10 bases; nucleotides not matched to a gene: 11. Germline V gene data show CDR1 as SGHRS and CDR2 as YFSETQ. CDR3 amino acids: CASTQTSGGMTAQYF. CDR3 DNA sequence: TGCGCCAGCACCCAGACTAGCGGGGGGATGACAGCGCAGTATTTT.

This clonotype has just a few counts. The chain couples TRBV29-1 to TRBJ2-3; maybe TRBD2 (5 bases). The V end was cut by 1 base, the J end by 0 bases, with 14 bases between. Germline loops: CDR1 SQVTM, CDR2 ANQGSEA. The CDR3 consists of 16 residues. CDR3 sequence reads: CSVEGPSGVSTDTQYF. CDR3 bases: TGCAGCGTTGAAGGGCCCAGCGGAGTGAGCACAGATACGCAGTATTTT.

The chain has TRBV11-2 and TRBJ1-1; D not resolved. Trimming removed 0 bases from V and 1 base from J, with 9 bases in between. The germline V gene has CDR1 SGHAT and CDR2 FQNNGV. The CDR3 spans 15 residues. CDR3 region: CASSLEVAANTEAFF. The DNA for the CDR3 is TGTGCCAGCAGCTTAGAAGTCGCAGCGAACACTGAAGCTTTCTTT.

This clonotype was detected a few times. The chain is built from TRBV6-1 and TRBJ2-5; D remains unclear. Germline V gene sequence: CDR1 MNHNS, CDR2 SASEGT. V lost 5 bases, J lost 1 base, and 11 bases lay in between. CDR3 length: 14 residues. This chain's CDR3 is CASSRALSQETQYF. CDR3 in DNA: TGTGCCAGCAGTCGGGCCCTTTCCCAAGAGACCCAGTACTTC.

Turning to this clonotype: A much larger clone differs from this one at a single base, so this may be a read error. This chain connects TRBV4-1 to TRBJ2-7, with 7 nucleotides matching TRBD2. In germline, CDR1 is MGHRA, CDR2 YSYEKL. The CDR3 loop spans 13 amino acids. Written as DNA, the CDR3 is TGCGCCGGCAGCCCGCGGGAGTCCTACGAGCAGTACTTC. Translating gives CAGSPRESYEQYF.

This chain joins TRBV12-5 and TRBJ1-2, with 9 bases aligning to TRBD1. This CDR3 contains 13 residues. CDR1 is LGHNT and CDR2 is FRNRAP in the germline V gene. V gave up 5 bases and J gave up 5 bases; unmatched junction bases: 3. For the CDR3, the DNA is TGTGCTAGTGGTCTAGGACAGGGGTATGGCTACACCTTC. Its translation is CASGLGQGYGYTF.

This clonotype was detected many times. The chain recombines TRBV4-2 with TRBJ2-5, with TRBD2 matching over 16 bases. This CDR3 is built from 17 residues. V lost 4 bases and J lost 5; bases outside the gene matches: 7. Germline V lookup: CDR1 LGHNA, CDR2 YNFKEQ. CDR3 sequence: CASSPGTSGGAQETQYF. The DNA of the CDR3 is TGTGCCAGCAGCCCGGGGACTAGCGGGGGGGCCCAGGAGACCCAGTACTTC.